Given below is one T cell receptor beta chain in context. The repertoire was sequenced with immunoSEQ multiplex PCR; TCRdb's copy has only in-frame clones and lacks some. This table holds 70,000 or so clones, over 80% found once. These data are taken from a study of T cell responses to AZD1222 COVID-19 vaccine. The CDR3 consists of 15 residues. Trimming removed 2 bases at V and 5 bases at J, with 15 bases between. Per the germline V gene, CDR1 is LGHNA and CDR2 is YNFKEQ. The sequence was obtained from an adult who received the AZD1222 COVID-19 vaccine. The sample here was peripheral blood, taken 28 days after the second AZD1222 dose. The chain combines TRBV4-2 with TRBJ2-5; weak D call: TRBD2 (5 bases). The CDR3 region has the DNA TGTGCCAGCAGCCAATCGAGCAGGCGGGTGGAGACCCAGTACTTC. It translates to CASSQSSRRVETQYF.